This TCR beta chain comes out of a study of glioma-infiltrating T cells after dendritic cell vaccination. The PCR used 60 V beta and 13 J beta primers. Generated by immunoSEQ multiplex PCR, the TCRdb table keeps only in-frame clones and is missing some. The sample lists roughly 98,000 clones, 85% to 90% occurring once. This TCR came from a human donor with glioblastoma. Sequences were derived from blood, sampled before dendritic cell vaccination.

Here the CDR3 DNA reads TGCGCCAGCAGTGAGTTTACCTCGCAGGGCCCGCAATTACAAGAGACCCAGTACTTC. This gives the protein CASSEFTSQGPQLQETQYF. V usage is TRBV10-1 and J usage is TRBJ2-5, with a weak D call TRBD1 (5 bases). Germline-derived CDR1 and CDR2 are WNHNN and SYGVQD (reference sequence). Trimming stripped 1 base from V and 2 bases from J, with 23 bases between. The CDR3 consists of 19 residues.